Following are 30 T cell receptor beta chains from one sample sequenced in a study of blood T cell repertoires in COVID-19. The method was immunoSEQ multiplex PCR; TCRdb's version includes in-frame clones alone and lacks a portion of them. Among 210,000 or so clones, roughly 80% were seen once, and the ten largest hold roughly a fifth. The material sequenced was peripheral blood. Source of these receptors: a human donor in a cohort sampled during active COVID-19.

The chain uses TRBV10-3 and TRBJ1-5; TRBD1 aligns across 9 bases. Germline CDR1 is ENHRY and CDR2 is SYGVKD. Losses at the gene ends were 2 bases for V and 4 bases for J; bases not matched to a gene: 3. The CDR3 is 15 residues long. CDR3 loop: CAISEGGTGNQPQHF. The DNA for the CDR3 is TGTGCCATCAGTGAGGGAGGGACAGGGAATCAGCCCCAGCATTTT.

The chain recombines TRBV27 with TRBJ1-6; 9 bases line up with TRBD1. The germline V gene encodes CDR1 MNHEY and CDR2 SMNVEV (reference sequence). With V trimmed by 7 bases and J by 7 bases, 14 bases remained unmatched. The CDR3 totals 17 residues. The DNA of the CDR3 is TGTGCCAGCAAACCCGGGACAGGGAAAGGTGAAAATTCACCCCTCCACTTT. This codes for CASKPGTGKGENSPLHF.

This chain connects TRBV6-6 to TRBJ1-4, with a weak D call TRBD1 (5 bases). Per germline, CDR1 MNHNY and CDR2 SVGAGI (reference sequence). CDR3 size: 14 residues. Trimming removed 5 bases from V and 5 bases from J, with 12 bases in between. The CDR3 DNA reads as TGTGCCAGCAGTCTGACAGTATCAAATGAAAAACTGTTTTTT. It specifies CASSLTVSNEKLFF.

This clone appeared once. The J gene is TRBJ1-5, the V gene TRBV30; TRBD1 matches 9 bases. J gave up 7 bases and V 3 bases, and 22 bases lay outside the gene matches. The germline CDR1 and CDR2 sequences are GTSNPN and SVGIG (reference sequence). This CDR3 contains 19 residues. CDR3 in amino acids: CAWSAKLGSGTGSGQPQHF. The CDR3 bases are TGTGCCTGGAGCGCTAAGTTAGGATCCGGGACAGGGTCCGGCCAGCCCCAGCATTTT. The full variable domain, rest sourced from reference TRBV30 and TRBJ1-5, is SQTIHQWPATLVQPVGSPLSLECTVEGTSNPNLYWYRQAAGRGLQLLFYSVGIGQISSEVPQNLSASRPQDRQFILSSKKLLLSDSGFYLCAWSAKLGSGTGSGQPQHFGDGTRLSIL.

The CDR3 sequence is CASIGDYRFNQPQHF. The CDR3 nucleotides read TGTGCCAGTATTGGGGATTACAGGTTTAATCAGCCCCAGCATTTT. The chain has TRBV19 and TRBJ1-5; D is perhaps TRBD1 (5 bases). Germline-derived CDR1 and CDR2 are LNHDA and SQIVND (reference sequence). The CDR3 contains 15 residues. The V end lost 7 bases, the J end lost 4 bases, and 17 bases lay between the germline ends.

The chain joins TRBV5-4 to TRBJ1-2; 9 nucleotides align to TRBD1. J lost 8 bases, V lost 4 bases, and 6 bases had no gene match. There are 13 residues in the CDR3. Germline assignment: CDR1 SGHNT and CDR2 YYREEE (reference sequence). The CDR3: CASSTQGAWGYTF. The DNA for the CDR3 is TGTGCCAGCAGCACACAGGGGGCTTGGGGCTACACCTTC.

The chain carries TRBV5-1 and TRBJ2-4; unclear D gene. Germline V lookup: CDR1 SGHRS, CDR2 YFSETQ. CDR3 length: 12 amino acids. V shed 1 base and J shed 8 bases, with 7 bases lying between them. The CDR3 loop is CASSLSFDIQYF. Written as DNA, the CDR3 is TGCGCCAGCAGCTTGTCTTTTGACATTCAGTACTTC.

This chain connects TRBV28 to TRBJ2-6; tentative D call: TRBD1 (5 bases). The ends were cut back, 3 bases at V and 0 bases at J, with 9 bases in the middle. CDR3 length: 16 residues. Looked up from germline, CDR1 is MDHEN and CDR2 is SYDVKM. The CDR3 region is CASSFQGTSGANVLTF. The CDR3 region has the DNA TGTGCCAGCAGTTTTCAGGGAACCTCTGGGGCCAACGTCCTGACTTTC.

The V call is TRBV6-5, the J call TRBJ1-1, with D tentatively TRBD1 (6 bases). The CDR3 covers 14 residues. Trimming removed 6 bases from V and 0 bases from J, with 11 bases in between. Per germline, CDR1 MNHEY and CDR2 SVGAGI. CDR3 coding DNA: TGTGCCAGCAGCCACAGGGCGGTGAACACTGAAGCTTTCTTT. Its translation: CASSHRAVNTEAFF.

The gene calls are TRBV7-6 and TRBJ2-3; 8 bases are shared with TRBD1. V dropped 5 bases and J dropped 0; count of bases not matched to a gene: 4. This CDR3 spans 15 amino acids. The germline gives CDR1 SGHVS, CDR2 FNYEAQ. DNA for the CDR3: TGTGCCAGCAGCACGCGGGACAGGAGCACAGATACGCAGTATTTT. It codes for CASSTRDRSTDTQYF. Filled out from reference TRBV7-6 and TRBJ2-3, the complete variable domain reads GAGVSQSPRYKVTKRGQDVALRCDPISGHVSLYWYRQALGQGPEFLTYFNYEAQQDKSGLPNDRFSAERPEGSISTLTIQRTEQRDSAMYRCASSTRDRSTDTQYFGPGTRLTVL.

This chain joins TRBV29-1 and TRBJ1-1; 9 nucleotides align to TRBD1. V was pared by 6 bases and J by 5 bases, with 10 bases of the junction left unmatched. Germline CDR1 reads SQVTM; CDR2 reads ANQGSEA. The CDR3 extends over 14 amino acids. CDR3 amino acids: CSVEDRGAGTEAFF. The CDR3 nucleotides are TGCAGCGTGGAGGACAGGGGTGCAGGAACTGAAGCTTTCTTT.

V gene TRBV21-1 combines with J gene TRBJ1-2; the table's D call TRBD1 went unverified against the DNA. TRBV21-1 is a documented pseudogene. The CDR3 runs to 16 residues. Here the CDR3 reads CASSKWRARGSYGYTF. As DNA, the CDR3 is TGTGCCAGCAGCAAATGGCGCGCTAGGGGCTCTTATGGCTACACCTTC.

The rearrangement uses TRBV5-1 and TRBJ2-3; D may be TRBD2 (6 bases). This CDR3 region has 16 residues. Germline CDR1 is SGHRS and CDR2 is YFSETQ. Trimming shortened V by 2 bases and J by 2 bases, and 15 bases separated the two germline ends. CDR3 residues: CASSFTVSGNTDTQYF. DNA for the CDR3: TGCGCCAGCAGCTTCACGGTTAGCGGAAACACAGATACGCAGTATTTT. The variable domain in full, completed from reference TRBV5-1 and TRBJ2-3, reads KAGVTQTPRYLIKTRGQQVTLSCSPISGHRSVSWYQQTPGQGLQFLFEYFSETQRNKGNFPGRFSGRQFSNSRSEMNVSTLELGDSALYLCASSFTVSGNTDTQYFGPGTRLTVL.

V usage is TRBV5-1 and J usage is TRBJ2-1; D possibly corresponds to TRBD1 (6 bases). The CDR3 contains 15 residues. Deletions cut 7 bases from V and 7 bases from J, with 21 bases between. The germline V gene encodes CDR1 SGHRS and CDR2 YFSETQ. CDR3: CASSPPVTGSNEQFF. The CDR3 DNA follows: TGCGCCAGCTCCCCACCCGTGACAGGTTCGAATGAGCAGTTCTTC.

This clone was seen many times. The chain links TRBV19 to TRBJ1-3; TRBD1 is a possible D gene (5 bases). The CDR3 extends over 14 amino acids. Germline CDR1 reads LNHDA; CDR2 reads SQIVND (reference sequence). With 9 bases removed from V and 0 bases from J, the gap between germline ends came to 12 bases. This CDR3 is CASGGWNSGNTIYF. The CDR3 region has the DNA TGTGCCAGCGGGGGGTGGAACTCTGGAAACACCATATATTTT.

V usage is TRBV5-1 and J usage is TRBJ2-5, with D possibly matching TRBD1 (6 bases). The CDR3 sequence is 15 residues long. Trimming cost V 3 bases and J 2 bases, with 14 bases left between them. Germline assignment: CDR1 SGHRS and CDR2 YFSETQ. The CDR3 region is CASSSFSGQQETQYF. The CDR3 bases are TGCGCCAGCAGCTCCTTCTCGGGACAACAAGAGACCCAGTACTTC.

In its sample, this clone was seen a few times. The V gene is TRBV5-1, the J gene TRBJ2-1; possible D gene TRBD1, 7 bases. The CDR3 runs 13 residues. V was cut by 4 bases and J by 5 bases, with 10 bases left in between. Germline V lookup: CDR1 SGHRS, CDR2 YFSETQ. The CDR3 coding sequence is TGCGCCAGCAGCGCGGGACAGAACAATGAGCAGTTCTTC. Translating it yields CASSAGQNNEQFF.

V gene TRBV3-1 (or the pseudogene TRBV3-2) combines with J gene TRBJ2-3, with 9 positions matching TRBD1. CDR1 and CDR2 (germline): LGHDT, YNNKEL (reference sequence). This CDR3 spans 16 amino acids. V shed 2 bases, J shed 5 bases, and the junction held 8 bases outside the gene matches. CDR3 sequence reads: CASSQTPGQGGDTQYF. The CDR3 DNA sequence: TGTGCCAGCAGCCAAACCCCGGGACAGGGTGGAGATACGCAGTATTTT.

The rearrangement uses TRBV19 and TRBJ2-1; tentative D call: TRBD2 (5 bases). CDR3 size: 16 residues. Trimming removed 6 bases at V and 2 bases at J, with 17 bases between. Germline loops: CDR1 LNHDA, CDR2 SQIVND (reference sequence). This CDR3 is CASSIDLASTYNEQFF. The CDR3 coding sequence is TGTGCCAGTAGCATCGATCTAGCCAGCACCTACAATGAGCAGTTCTTC.

V and J are TRBV9 and TRBJ2-2, with 10 bases aligning to TRBD1. The V gene's germline CDR1 is SGDLS and CDR2 YYNGEE. This CDR3 has 15 residues. V shed 3 bases, J shed 5 bases, and the junction held 4 bases outside the gene matches. CDR3 residues: CASSAGTGVTGELFF. CDR3 bases: TGTGCCAGCAGCGCCGGGACAGGGGTTACCGGGGAGCTGTTTTTT. Full variable domain (outside the CDR3, taken from reference TRBV9 and TRBJ2-2): DSGVTQTPKHLITATGQRVTLRCSPRSGDLSVYWYQQSLDQGLQFLIQYYNGEERAKGNILERFSAQQFPDLHSELNLSSLELGDSALYFCASSAGTGVTGELFFGEGSRLTVL.

This rearrangement joins TRBV2 to TRBJ2-7; 10 positions agree with TRBD1. With 5 bases clipped from V and 6 bases from J, the junction kept 4 bases outside the gene matches. This CDR3 is built from 13 residues. CDR1 SNHLY and CDR2 FYNNEI come from the germline V gene. The CDR3 sequence: CASSFRTGGEQYF. The CDR3 coding sequence is TGTGCCAGCAGTTTTCGGACAGGGGGCGAGCAGTACTTC.

This sequence joins TRBV7-9 and TRBJ2-2; 7 bases are a match to TRBD1. The CDR3 extends over 17 amino acids. Germline V gives CDR1 SEHNR, CDR2 FQNEAQ (reference sequence). V shed 5 bases, J shed 1 base, and the junction held 10 bases outside the gene matches. The CDR3 sequence is CASSTGQDQLNTGELFF. CDR3 DNA: TGTGCCAGCAGCACCGGACAGGACCAACTGAACACCGGGGAGCTGTTTTTT.

The CDR3 sequence is CASSLSGQNEKLFF. CDR3 DNA sequence: TGTGCCAGCAGCTTGTCGGGACAGAATGAAAAACTGTTTTTT. The chain has TRBV7-9 and TRBJ1-4; 7 nucleotides align to TRBD1. CDR3 length: 14 residues. V was pared by 3 bases and J by 5 bases, with 3 bases of the junction left unmatched. Germline assignment: CDR1 SEHNR and CDR2 FQNEAQ (reference sequence).

The chain couples TRBV28 to TRBJ1-2; D ambiguous. The CDR3 extends over 14 amino acids. Trimming took 2 bases from V and 8 from J, leaving 15 bases between them. Per germline, CDR1 MDHEN and CDR2 SYDVKM. CDR3 bases: TGTGCCAGCAGTTTACCCCCCCCGGGAGGCGGCTACACCTTC. This gives the protein CASSLPPPGGGYTF.

V and J are TRBV5-1 and TRBJ2-3; D may be TRBD2 (5 bases). V was shortened by 4 bases and J by 5 bases, with 11 bases between the two germline ends. The CDR3 is 13 amino acids. Germline V gives CDR1 SGHRS, CDR2 YFSETQ. In DNA, the CDR3 is TGCGCCAGCAGCCCGGAAGCGGAAGATACGCAGTATTTT. Protein sequence: CASSPEAEDTQYF.

The chain couples TRBV19 to TRBJ2-2; no clear D. Germline V gene data show CDR1 as LNHDA and CDR2 as SQIVND (reference sequence). The CDR3 consists of 14 residues. Trimming took off 3 bases at V and 2 bases at J, with 7 bases between the two ends. CDR3 nucleotides: TGTGCCAGTAGTATTCAGATAAACACCGGGGAGCTGTTTTTT. This sequence encodes CASSIQINTGELFF.

V and J are TRBV2 and TRBJ2-5, with TRBD2 as a possible D gene (5 bases). Deletions cut 7 bases from V and 4 bases from J, with 19 bases between. Per the germline V gene, CDR1 is SNHLY and CDR2 is FYNNEI. The CDR3 has 15 amino acids. The CDR3 sequence: CASTIAGRTRETQYF. CDR3 in DNA: TGTGCCAGCACAATTGCGGGTAGGACCCGAGAGACCCAGTACTTC.

The CDR3 here is CASRRGQPNQPQHF. The CDR3 nucleotides are TGTGCCAGCAGGCGTGGACAGCCCAATCAGCCCCAGCATTTT. J is TRBJ1-5 and V is TRBV6-5; D is perhaps TRBD1 (6 bases). CDR3 size: 14 residues. Looked up from germline, CDR1 is MNHEY and CDR2 is SVGAGI. Deletions cut 6 bases from V and 3 bases from J, with 12 bases between.

This chain uses TRBV19 with TRBJ2-5; the match to TRBD1 covers 7 bases. CDR1 LNHDA and CDR2 SQIVND come from the germline V gene (reference sequence). The CDR3 loop spans 15 amino acids. Trimming cost V 7 bases and J 2 bases; bases outside gene matches: 10. The CDR3, as DNA: TGTGCCAGTACCCTAAGTGGGGGACAGCAAGAGACCCAGTACTTC. Amino acids: CASTLSGGQQETQYF.

Comments on this clone: Relative to the germline gene, one junction end is altered; a read error may explain this. This chain uses TRBV28 with TRBJ1-1; 7 nucleotides match TRBD1. This CDR3 spans 16 amino acids. Germline assignment: CDR1 MDHEN and CDR2 SYDVKM. CDR3 DNA sequence: TGTGCCAGCAGTTTATGGCCCTGGCAGGGGGATTGGGCCATGGGATTT. Protein sequence: CASSLWPWQGDWAMGF.